The 2 T cell receptor beta chains listed next were all sequenced from one sample in a study of long-term antiretroviral therapy in people with HIV. It was version v3.0 of the immunoSEQ assay that was run at survey level. TCRdb's table, derived via immunoSEQ multiplex PCR, lists solely in-frame clones and lacks some. This repertoire shows about 30,000 clones, 80% to 90% found once; its top ten account for about 8.2%. The input for sequencing was unsorted PBMCs, taken 3 years after starting antiretroviral therapy. These TCRs come from a man aged 35 to 55 with HIV.

CDR3 residues: CASSLGTREGRETQYF. In DNA, the CDR3 is TGTGCCAGCAGCTTAGGGACGCGGGAGGGCCGGGAGACCCAGTACTTC. V and J are TRBV7-9 and TRBJ2-5; the match to TRBD2 covers 9 bases. Trimming took 1 base from V and 5 from J; bases not matched to a gene: 8. Germline V gene sequence: CDR1 SEHNR, CDR2 FQNEAQ (reference sequence). The CDR3 runs to 16 residues.

The chain combines TRBV15 with TRBJ2-3; unclear D gene. With 0 bases removed from V and 8 bases from J, the gap between germline ends came to 21 bases. CDR1 is LNHNV, CDR2 YYDKDF, per germline (reference sequence). This CDR3 comprises 17 residues. The CDR3 DNA sequence: TGTGCCACCAGCAGAGAGGTGCGGACCTCAGGCGTATTTACGCAGTATTTT. Its protein is CATSREVRTSGVFTQYF. Full variable domain (remainder filled in from reference TRBV15 and TRBJ2-3): DAMVIQNPRYQVTQFGKPVTLSCSQTLNHNVMYWYQQKSSQAPKLLFHYYDKDFNNEADTPDNFQSRRPNTSFCFLDIRSPGLGDTAMYLCATSREVRTSGVFTQYFGPGTRLTVL.